This TCR delta chain was observed in a study of gamma-delta T cells after stem cell transplantation. This clone is termed medium-sized (0.01 to 0.1%). TCRdb re-identified clones in the RT-PCR reads via CATT. The table lists under 2,000 delta-chain clones, approximately 14% of them singletons. The germline CDR1 and CDR2 sequences are GEAIGNYY and EKD. The CDR3 spans 18 residues. V lost 0 bases, J lost 1 base, and 11 bases stayed unmatched. Sequenced input: gamma-delta T cells. The TCR originated in a human donor. It is not recorded whose cells these are; they may come from a transplant donor. The V and J genes are TRDV2 and TRDJ1; TRDD3 matches at 9 bases. Since TCRdb gives no J gene, matching the DNA to germline was used here to assign it. The CDR3 loop is CACDTVAGDTHATDKLIF. The DNA for the CDR3 is TGTGCCTGTGACACCGTGGCGGGGGATACCCATGCCACCGATAAACTCATCTTT.